A single sample gave rise to the 19 T cell receptor beta chains below, sequenced in a study of T-cell reconstitution after alpha-beta-depleted transplantation in children. Unique molecular identifiers were built into the TCRbeta library. TCRdb passed the PCR reads through MiXCR, listing each CDR3 protein once. The repertoire consists of about 1,000,000 distinct CDR3 sequences, with roughly 31% occurring once and the leading ten covering over 25%. Source: PBMCs, mostly from graft donor cells, taken 360 days after TCRalphabeta/CD19-depleted stem cell transplant. The receptor source for this set is a boy younger than two who had a stem cell transplant for SCID, so the T cells may come from the graft donor.

This clonotype was counted only a few times. This chain connects TRBV29-1 to TRBJ2-2; TRBD2 agrees at 8 bases. Germline CDR1 reads SQVTM; CDR2 reads ANQGSEA. The CDR3 length is 13 residues. After removal of 4 bases from V and 5 bases from J, the junction contained 3 bases not matched to a gene. This chain's CDR3 is CSVGLASTGELFF. CDR3 bases: TGCAGCGTTGGACTAGCGAGTACCGGGGAGCTGTTTTTT.

The chain employs TRBV7-9 and TRBJ2-5, with D possibly matching TRBD2 (6 bases). This CDR3 has 15 amino acids. Per the germline V gene, CDR1 is SEHNR and CDR2 is FQNEAQ (reference sequence). Trimming took 6 bases from V and 5 from J, leaving 19 bases between them. CDR3 region: CASSLHGEVIETQYF. The CDR3 bases are TGTGCCAGCAGTCTCCACGGGGAGGTCATCGAGACCCAGTACTTC. Using reference TRBV7-9 and TRBJ2-5 for the parts outside the CDR3, the full variable domain is DTGVSQNPRHKITKRGQNVTFRCDPISEHNRLYWYRQTLGQGPEFLTYFQNEAQLEKSRLLSDRFSAERPKGSFSTLEIQRTEQGDSAMYLCASSLHGEVIETQYFGPGTRLLVL.

The J gene is TRBJ2-5, the V gene TRBV6-2 or TRBV6-3, with 11 bases that match TRBD2. The CDR3 is 20 residues long. Germline V CDR1 and CDR2: MNHEY, SVGEGT. With V trimmed by 3 bases and J by 0 bases, 15 bases remained unmatched. The CDR3 region is CASSYAPPSGGLWYQETQYF. The CDR3 nucleotides are TGTGCCAGCAGTTATGCCCCTCCTAGCGGGGGGTTATGGTACCAAGAGACCCAGTACTTC.

This chain joins TRBV28 and TRBJ2-7, with no clear D. Germline lookup yields CDR1 MDHEN and CDR2 SYDVKM. V shed 5 bases and J shed 0 bases, with 14 bases lying between them. The CDR3 totals 15 residues. The CDR3 loop is CASSAAGPDSYEQYF. Here the CDR3 DNA reads TGTGCCAGCAGTGCAGCCGGACCAGACTCCTACGAGCAGTACTTC. Supplemented by reference TRBV28 and TRBJ2-7, the full variable domain reads DVKVTQSSRYLVKRTGEKVFLECVQDMDHENMFWYRQDPGLGLRLIYFSYDVKMKEKGDIPEGYSVSREKKERFSLILESASTNQTSMYLCASSAAGPDSYEQYFGPGTRLTVT.

This clonotype was recorded at least ten times. A junction boundary mismatches the germline segment, possibly from a read error. The chain couples TRBV5-1 to TRBJ2-7; D possibly corresponds to TRBD2 (6 bases). The CDR3 consists of 12 residues. CDR1 SGHRS and CDR2 YFSETQ come from the germline V gene. The CDR3 bases are TGTGCCAGCAGTTTATCGGGGGACGAGCAGTACTTC. Protein sequence: CASSLSGDEQYF.

The CDR3 coding sequence is TGTGCCAGCAGCAGGGAGGGGGCCCGCACAGATACGCAGTATTTT. This sequence encodes CASSREGARTDTQYF. The chain uses TRBV14 and TRBJ2-3; D is possibly TRBD1 or TRBD2 (7 bases each). The CDR3 runs to 15 residues. Deletions cut 5 bases from V and 1 base from J, with 13 bases between. Germline lookup yields CDR1 SGHDN and CDR2 FVKESK. Combining the CDR3 with reference TRBV14 and TRBJ2-3 gives the whole variable domain EAGVTQFPSHSVIEKGQTVTLRCDPISGHDNLYWYRRVMGKEIKFLLHFVKESKQDESGMPNNRFLAERTGGTYSTLKVQPAELEDSGVYFCASSREGARTDTQYFGPGTRLTVL.

In its sample, this clonotype was seen a few times. This rearrangement joins TRBV5-1 to TRBJ2-1; D perhaps matches TRBD1 (5 bases). The length of the CDR3 is 14 residues. V dropped 4 bases and J dropped 10 bases, with 18 bases sitting between them. Looked up from germline, CDR1 is SGHRS and CDR2 is YFSETQ. The CDR3 region has the DNA TGCGCCAGCAGCCCCCCTGGGGCCGTTTGGGAGCAGTTCTTC. Residues: CASSPPGAVWEQFF.

This clonotype has more than one count but fewer than ten. The chain couples TRBV28 to TRBJ1-4; D is perhaps TRBD1 (6 bases). V was clipped by 4 bases and J by 12 bases, with 15 bases between them. Germline assignment: CDR1 MDHEN and CDR2 SYDVKM. The CDR3 is 13 amino acids. The CDR3, as DNA: TGTGCCAGCAGTTCTACCCCAGGGGAGGAACTGTTTTTT. Translating it yields CASSSTPGEELFF.

The chain combines TRBV29-1 with TRBJ2-1; 7 bases line up with TRBD2. Germline V gene sequence: CDR1 SQVTM, CDR2 ANQGSEA. This CDR3 comprises 13 residues. V gave up 8 bases and J gave up 3 bases; unmatched junction bases: 7. The CDR3 reads CSYRPGGYNEQFF. The DNA of the CDR3 is TGCAGCTACCGTCCGGGGGGCTACAATGAGCAGTTCTTC.

This clonotype was seen many times. The chain has TRBV12-3 or TRBV12-4 and TRBJ1-1, with 7 bases identical to TRBD1. V shed 5 bases, J shed 1 base, and the junction held 4 bases outside the gene matches. This CDR3 spans 14 amino acids. The CDR3 region has the DNA TGTGCCAGCAGTCACCGGACAGGGAACACTGAAGCTTTCTTT. This encodes CASSHRTGNTEAFF.

There are many counts of this clonotype. The junction departs from the called germline gene at one end, perhaps through a read error. The chain links TRBV5-1 to TRBJ1-1; 7 bases match TRBD1. The CDR3 totals 14 residues. In germline, CDR1 is SGHRS, CDR2 YFSETQ. This CDR3 reads CASSAGQLNTEAFF. The DNA of the CDR3 is TGTGCCAGCAGCGCGGGACAGTTGAACACTGAAGCTTTCTTT.

This clonotype was observed a handful of times. The rearrangement links TRBV25-1 to TRBJ2-2; no clear D gene. In germline, CDR1 is MGHDK, CDR2 SYGVNS. The CDR3 has 15 residues. V dropped 1 base and J dropped 1 base, with 7 bases sitting between them. This chain's CDR3 is CASSEWKENTGELFF. The CDR3 nucleotides read TGTGCCAGCAGTGAATGGAAGGAGAACACCGGGGAGCTGTTTTTT.

The V call is TRBV6-5, the J call TRBJ2-7, with D perhaps being TRBD1 or TRBD2 (5 bases each). The J call may be in error: the DNA end matches TRBJ2-1 better. Per the germline V gene, CDR1 is MNHEY and CDR2 is SVGAGI. This CDR3 comprises 16 residues. CDR3: CASSLRRGLSSYEQFF. The CDR3 DNA reads as TGTGCCAGCAGTCTACGCCGGGGCCTCAGCTCCTACGAGCAGTTCTTC.

V is TRBV7-9 and J is TRBJ2-5, with D possibly being TRBD1 or TRBD2 (6 bases each). The CDR3 is made up of 17 amino acids. The germline V and J ends were trimmed by 2 bases and 4 bases, with 20 bases remaining between them. Looked up from germline, CDR1 is SEHNR and CDR2 is FQNEAQ (reference sequence). CDR3 in amino acids: CASSLTLLTGGGETQYF. CDR3 bases: TGTGCCAGCAGCTTAACCCTCTTAACAGGAGGGGGAGAGACCCAGTACTTC.

The chain has TRBV7-3 and TRBJ2-7; maybe TRBD1 (5 bases). Germline values: CDR1 SGHTA, CDR2 FQGTGA. V gave up 2 bases and J gave up 2 bases, with 19 bases separating them. The CDR3 extends over 17 amino acids. CDR3 residues: CASSLPLGRGETYEQYF. The DNA of the CDR3 is TGTGCCAGCAGCTTACCCTTAGGAAGGGGTGAAACCTACGAGCAGTACTTC.

This clonotype was detected many times. The CDR3 nucleotides read TGCAGCGTTGAGACTAGCGGGGGAGGTGAGCAGTTCTTC. Translation gives CSVETSGGGEQFF. The chain is built from TRBV29-1 and TRBJ2-1; 12 positions agree with TRBD2. Germline values: CDR1 SQVTM, CDR2 ANQGSEA. V shed 3 bases and J 9 bases; nucleotides not matched to a gene: 3. This CDR3 has 13 residues.

The V gene is TRBV18, the J gene TRBJ2-1; D not certain. CDR1 and CDR2 from the germline V gene are KGHSH and LQKENI. Trimming cost V 4 bases and J 9 bases, with 10 bases left between them. The CDR3 extends over 12 amino acids. CDR3 in amino acids: CASSLSSPEQFF. CDR3 nucleotides: TGTGCCAGCTCACTAAGTAGCCCTGAGCAGTTCTTC.

This clonotype appeared many times. The chain links TRBV6-6 to TRBJ2-3, with 7 bases aligning to TRBD1. With 7 bases clipped from V and 5 bases from J, the junction kept 0 bases outside the gene matches. CDR1 and CDR2 (germline): MNHNY, SVGAGI (reference sequence). The CDR3 runs to 11 residues. The CDR3 DNA sequence: TGTGCCAGCAACAGGGGAGATACGCAGTATTTT. Translated: CASNRGDTQYF.

The chain links TRBV28 to TRBJ1-6; D not certain. V gave up 2 bases and J gave up 17 bases, with 10 bases separating them. The CDR3 runs to 11 residues. Looked up from germline, CDR1 is MDHEN and CDR2 is SYDVKM. The CDR3 nucleotides are TGTGCCAGCAGTTTAGCAGGCCCTTTCCACTTT. Amino acids: CASSLAGPFHF.